The present TCR beta chain was sequenced within a study of blood T cell repertoires in COVID-19. Clones were read by immunoSEQ multiplex PCR, and TCRdb kept only the in-frame ones, dropping some. The table lists 250,000 or so clones, approximately 90% of them singletons. There are 15 residues in the CDR3. The germline V gene has CDR1 SGHAT and CDR2 FQNNGV. V lost 6 bases and J lost 1, with 14 bases in between. This clone has a single count. What was sequenced was PBMCs or T cells enriched from blood (not recorded which). The TCR was taken from a man in his fifties or sixties who had been exposed to COVID-19. The chain couples TRBV11-2 to TRBJ2-3; maybe TRBD2 (5 bases). CDR3 DNA: TGTGCCAGCAGGGAAGGCAGCGGAGGCACAGATACGCAGTATTTT. Its translation: CASREGSGGTDTQYF.